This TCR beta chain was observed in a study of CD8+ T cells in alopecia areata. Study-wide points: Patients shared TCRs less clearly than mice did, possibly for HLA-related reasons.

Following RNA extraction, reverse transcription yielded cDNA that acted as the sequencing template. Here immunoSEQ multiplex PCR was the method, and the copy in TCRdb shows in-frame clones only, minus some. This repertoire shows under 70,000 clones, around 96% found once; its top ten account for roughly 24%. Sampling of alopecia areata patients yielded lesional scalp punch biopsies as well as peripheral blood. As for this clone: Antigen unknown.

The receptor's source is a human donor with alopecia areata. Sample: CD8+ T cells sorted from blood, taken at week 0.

The CDR3 spells CASSFRSGSLPFF. For the CDR3, the DNA is TGTGCCAGTAGTTTCCGCTCCGGGAGCCTCCCCTTCTTT. The chain recombines TRBV19 with TRBJ1-1; D gene ambiguous. There are 13 residues in the CDR3. Germline V gene lookup returns CDR1 LNHDA and CDR2 SQIVND (reference sequence). Between the trimmed V and J ends, which lost 5 bases and 14 bases, there was a span of 21 bases.